A single sample is the source of the 18 T cell receptor beta chains below, sequenced in a study of PD-1 blockade in classical Hodgkin lymphoma. Assay: immunoSEQ multiplex PCR; the TCRdb copy retains only in-frame clones and omits some. The table lists approximately 13,000 clones, around 80% of them singletons. In every patient, relapse followed autologous stem cell transplantation, while exposure to brentuximab vedotin differed. The sequenced sample was peripheral blood mononuclear cells (PBMCs), obtained at baseline. Receptors were obtained from a human donor with classical Hodgkin lymphoma.

On this clone: The sample carries other DNA sequences with the same CDR3. CDR3: CASSSGGRYNEQFF. CDR3 nucleotide sequence: TGTGCCAGCAGCTCGGGGGGGCGATACAATGAGCAGTTCTTC. This chain links TRBV28 with TRBJ2-1; 8 bases are shared with TRBD2. Germline values: CDR1 MDHEN, CDR2 SYDVKM. The CDR3 covers 14 residues. V shed 6 bases and J 4 bases; nucleotides not matched to a gene: 5. Using reference TRBV28 and TRBJ2-1 for the parts outside the CDR3, the full variable domain is DVKVTQSSRYLVKRTGEKVFLECVQDMDHENMFWYRQDPGLGLRLIYFSYDVKMKEKGDIPEGYSVSREKKERFSLILESASTNQTSMYLCASSSGGRYNEQFFGPGTRLTVL.

Comments on this clone: The same CDR3 can be traced to other DNA sequences in this sample. The chain is built from TRBV19 and TRBJ1-1; the D is unclear. The CDR3 covers 13 residues. Germline assignment: CDR1 LNHDA and CDR2 SQIVND (reference sequence). Deletions cut 1 base from V and 2 bases from J, with 5 bases between. The CDR3 nucleotides read TGTGCCAGTAGTATAGTCAGTAACACTGAAGCTTTCTTT. This gives the protein CASSIVSNTEAFF. Together with reference TRBV19 and TRBJ1-1, the CDR3 gives the full variable domain: DGGITQSPKYLFRKEGQNVTLSCEQNLNHDAMYWYRQDPGQGLRLIYYSQIVNDFQKGDIAEGYSVSREKKESFPLTVTSAQKNPTAFYLCASSIVSNTEAFFGQGTRLTVV.

The DNA of the CDR3 is TGTGCCAGCAGCGAACAGGGTGCCGGAAACACCATATATTTT. Its protein is CASSEQGAGNTIYF. The chain carries TRBV28 and TRBJ1-3, with a tentative D call TRBD1 (6 bases). Germline V gene data show CDR1 as MDHEN and CDR2 as SYDVKM. The germline V and J ends were trimmed by 6 bases and 4 bases, with 13 bases remaining between them. The CDR3 sequence is 14 residues long.

This clone has only a few counts. The chain links TRBV14 to TRBJ1-1; D is unresolved. The CDR3 is 13 amino acids. Trimming pared 1 base from V and 0 bases from J, leaving 3 bases between. CDR1 SGHDN and CDR2 FVKESK come from the germline V gene. The CDR3 loop reads CASSQAMNTEAFF. In DNA, the CDR3 is TGTGCCAGCAGCCAAGCGATGAACACTGAAGCTTTCTTT.

This clone was counted only a few times. V gene TRBV30 combines with J gene TRBJ2-3, with 8 bases that match TRBD1. The CDR3 is 14 residues long. V was clipped by 1 base and J by 7 bases; unmatched bases: 7. Germline V CDR1 and CDR2: GTSNPN, SVGIG (reference sequence). The CDR3 sequence: CAWSDGTGRNTQYF. DNA for the CDR3: TGTGCCTGGAGTGACGGGACAGGACGGAATACGCAGTATTTT. Full variable domain (rest looked up from reference TRBV30 and TRBJ2-3): SQTIHQWPATLVQPVGSPLSLECTVEGTSNPNLYWYRQAAGRGLQLLFYSVGIGQISSEVPQNLSASRPQDRQFILSSKKLLLSDSGFYLCAWSDGTGRNTQYFGPGTRLTVL.

The J gene is TRBJ2-3, the V gene TRBV27, with D perhaps TRBD2 (7 bases). Germline assignment: CDR1 MNHEY and CDR2 SMNVEV (reference sequence). Deletions cut 7 bases from V and 4 bases from J, with 18 bases between. The CDR3 runs 15 residues. CDR3 sequence reads: CASTQTGGRSDTQYF. DNA of the CDR3: TGTGCCAGCACCCAAACCGGGGGGCGGTCAGATACGCAGTATTTT.

The chain carries TRBV7-2 and TRBJ2-5; D perhaps matches TRBD2 (6 bases). This CDR3 comprises 14 residues. Trimming pared 1 base from V and 5 bases from J, leaving 11 bases between. The V gene's germline CDR1 is SGHTA and CDR2 FQGNSA. The CDR3 here is CASSLEASDETQYF. Written as DNA, the CDR3 is TGTGCCAGCAGCTTAGAAGCTAGCGATGAGACCCAGTACTTC.

The rearrangement uses TRBV29-1 and TRBJ1-2, with TRBD1 identical over 7 bases. The germline V gene encodes CDR1 SQVTM and CDR2 ANQGSEA. With 6 bases clipped from V and 0 bases from J, the junction kept 1 base outside the gene matches. This CDR3 has 12 residues. The CDR3 protein is CSVTGSNYGYTF. As DNA, the CDR3 is TGCAGCGTGACAGGGTCTAACTATGGCTACACCTTC.

V and J are TRBV10-2 and TRBJ1-3; D gene uncertain. With 7 bases removed from V and 0 bases from J, the gap between germline ends came to 4 bases. CDR3 size: 12 residues. Germline V gene data show CDR1 as WSHSY and CDR2 as SAAADI. This CDR3 reads CASTYSGNTIYF. The CDR3 bases are TGCGCCAGCACCTACTCTGGAAACACCATATATTTT.

This sequence joins TRBV9 and TRBJ1-3; D is unclear. Trimming cost V 4 bases and J 0 bases, with 26 bases left between them. The CDR3 is made up of 20 amino acids. The germline gives CDR1 SGDLS, CDR2 YYNGEE. In DNA, the CDR3 is TGTGCCAGCAGCTTAGCAAAAACGGATGGGGAGTGGGGCTCTGGAAACACCATATATTTT. Amino acids: CASSLAKTDGEWGSGNTIYF.

This sequence joins TRBV6-5 and TRBJ2-7; perhaps D is TRBD1 or TRBD2 (5 bases each). The germline V gene has CDR1 MNHEY and CDR2 SVGAGI. Trimming took off 6 bases at V and 3 bases at J, with 18 bases between the two ends. The CDR3 is made up of 15 amino acids. As DNA, the CDR3 is TGTGCCAGCAGACCCCCGGGGCGGTCAGGCTACGAGCAGTACTTC. Translated: CASRPPGRSGYEQYF.

This chain connects TRBV7-8 to TRBJ2-7, with TRBD1 identical over 7 bases. Germline loops: CDR1 SGHVS, CDR2 FQNEAQ. The CDR3 covers 12 residues. V shed 5 bases, J shed 10 bases, and the junction held 8 bases outside the gene matches. CDR3 sequence (DNA): TGTGCCAGCAGCCAAGGACAGGCCCCCCAGTACGTC. Its protein product is CASSQGQAPQYV.

This chain uses TRBV5-4 with TRBJ2-3, with 7 bases aligning to TRBD1. V shed 2 bases and J 8 bases; nucleotides not matched to a gene: 11. The germline V gene encodes CDR1 SGHNT and CDR2 YYREEE (reference sequence). The CDR3 totals 15 residues. CDR3 sequence (DNA): TGTGCCAGCAGCTTCCTAGGGGGCCGGGAAATTACGCAGTATTTT. This sequence encodes CASSFLGGREITQYF.

The chain has TRBV7-2 and TRBJ2-1; D is perhaps TRBD1 or TRBD2 (5 bases each). The ends were cut back, 0 bases at V and 5 bases at J, with 11 bases in the middle. Looked up from germline, CDR1 is SGHTA and CDR2 is FQGNSA. The CDR3 runs 15 residues. In DNA form, the CDR3 reads TGTGCCAGCAGCTTAGCTGGGACGGTGAACAATGAGCAGTTCTTC. Protein product: CASSLAGTVNNEQFF.

The rearrangement links TRBV25-1 to TRBJ2-3; TRBD2 matches 11 bases. Germline CDR1 and CDR2: MGHDK and SYGVNS. The CDR3 totals 13 residues. With V trimmed by 8 bases and J by 4 bases, 2 bases remained unmatched. CDR3 region: CASGTSGSDTQYF. In DNA form, the CDR3 reads TGTGCCAGCGGGACTAGCGGCTCAGATACGCAGTATTTT. Combining the CDR3 with reference TRBV25-1 and TRBJ2-3 gives the whole variable domain EADIYQTPRYLVIGTGKKITLECSQTMGHDKMYWYQQDPGMELHLIHYSYGVNSTEKGDLSSESTVSRIRTEHFPLTLESARPSHTSQYLCASGTSGSDTQYFGPGTRLTVL.

DNA of the CDR3: TGTGCCAGCTCACCGTCCGGGACTAGCGGGGGTGCAGATACGCAGTATTTT. Protein: CASSPSGTSGGADTQYF. J is TRBJ2-3 and V is TRBV18; 14 bases fit TRBD2. There are 17 residues in the CDR3. The J segment lost 4 bases and the V segment lost 3 bases, leaving 6 bases of the junction unmatched. Germline-derived CDR1 and CDR2 are KGHSH and LQKENI.

The chain links TRBV5-8 to TRBJ1-2, with D perhaps TRBD1 (6 bases). There are 13 residues in the CDR3. Germline assignment: CDR1 SGHTS and CDR2 YDEGEE. V shed 2 bases and J shed 6 bases, with 11 bases lying between them. The CDR3 bases are TGTGCCAGCAGCTTTCGGACAGTTAATGGCTACACCTTC. Amino acids: CASSFRTVNGYTF. Full variable domain (remainder filled in from reference TRBV5-8 and TRBJ1-2): EAGVTQSPTHLIKTRGQQATLRCSPISGHTSVYWYQQALGLGLQFLLWYDEGEERNRGNFPPRFSGRQFPNYSSELNVNALELEDSALYLCASSFRTVNGYTFGSGTRLTVV.

The genes are TRBV7-2 and TRBJ2-7; TRBD2 matches 11 bases. Looked up from germline, CDR1 is SGHTA and CDR2 is FQGNSA. The CDR3 is 15 amino acids. With V trimmed by 5 bases and J by 6 bases, 9 bases remained unmatched. CDR3 sequence: CASSAPGLADFEQYF. In DNA, the CDR3 is TGTGCCAGCAGCGCGCCGGGACTAGCGGACTTCGAGCAGTACTTC.